Below are 26 T cell receptor beta chains sequenced from a single sample in a study of T-cell reconstitution after alpha-beta-depleted transplantation in children. Preparation of the TCRbeta library was carried out with unique molecular identifiers. TCRdb re-called the PCR reads with MiXCR, one entry per CDR3 protein. The sample holds about 200,000 distinct CDR3 sequences, about 14% seen once. The source material was PBMCs from the stem cell graft donor, sampled from the stem cell graft. The receptor set was obtained from a human donor who donated a stem cell graft to a child with acute lymphoblastic leukemia.

This clonotype was detected ten times or more. CDR3 in DNA: TGCGCCAGCAGCTTGACGGGACACCTGAACACTGAAGCTTTCTTT. It encodes CASSLTGHLNTEAFF. This rearrangement joins TRBV5-1 to TRBJ1-1; D may be TRBD1 (6 bases). Germline values: CDR1 SGHRS, CDR2 YFSETQ. The CDR3 consists of 15 residues. The V end lost 1 base, the J end lost 0 bases, and 10 bases lay between the germline ends.

The genes are TRBV11-2 and TRBJ1-3; TRBD1 is a possible D gene (5 bases). The V end was cut by 5 bases, the J end by 4 bases, with 15 bases between. This CDR3 contains 15 residues. The germline CDR1 and CDR2 sequences are SGHAT and FQNNGV. The CDR3 nucleotides read TGTGCCAGCAGCCCAGGGCAGGGAACAGGAAACACCATATATTTT. It encodes CASSPGQGTGNTIYF.

This clonotype was counted a few times. V gene TRBV11-2 combines with J gene TRBJ1-5, with D uncertain. Trimming left V 5 bases short and J 5 bases short, with 16 bases between. CDR1 is SGHAT, CDR2 FQNNGV, per germline. This CDR3 contains 15 residues. The DNA of the CDR3 is TGTGCCAGCAGCCCATCCCCAGGCGGTCATCAGCCCCAGCATTTT. Protein: CASSPSPGGHQPQHF.

This clonotype appeared many times. CDR3: CASSFHRTYNEQFF. Written as DNA, the CDR3 is TGTGCCAGCAGTTTTCACAGGACCTACAATGAGCAGTTCTTC. The V and J genes are TRBV27 and TRBJ2-1, with a weak D call TRBD1 (5 bases). The CDR3 has 14 residues. CDR1 MNHEY and CDR2 SMNVEV come from the germline V gene (reference sequence). The ends were cut back, 3 bases at V and 2 bases at J, with 8 bases in the middle.

This clonotype came up many times. This chain connects TRBV20-1 to TRBJ2-3, with a possible D match to TRBD2 (6 bases). The length of the CDR3 is 15 residues. V was clipped by 2 bases and J by 7 bases, with 19 bases between them. Per germline, CDR1 DFQATT and CDR2 SNEGSKA (reference sequence). DNA for the CDR3: TGCAGTGCTAGACCCCTGTCGGGACTTGAACATACGCAGTATTTT. Its translation: CSARPLSGLEHTQYF.

In its sample, this clonotype was seen many times. The chain couples TRBV29-1 to TRBJ1-2; maybe TRBD1 (6 bases). The CDR3 totals 14 residues. V gave up 0 bases and J gave up 7 bases, with 15 bases separating them. CDR1 SQVTM and CDR2 ANQGSEA come from the germline V gene. The CDR3 loop is CSVEEGAGEGGYTF. CDR3 nucleotides: TGCAGCGTTGAAGAAGGAGCAGGGGAAGGTGGCTACACCTTC. Variable domain in full (rest from reference TRBV29-1 and TRBJ1-2): SAVISQKPSRDICQRGTSLTIQCQVDSQVTMMFWYRQQPGQSLTLIATANQGSEATYESGFVIDKFPISRPNLTFSTLTVSNMSPEDSSIYLCSVEEGAGEGGYTFGSGTRLTVV.

This clonotype occurred many times. J is TRBJ1-1 and V is TRBV4-1; the match to TRBD1 covers 7 bases. CDR3 size: 15 residues. V shed 1 base and J 1 base; nucleotides not matched to a gene: 3. CDR1 MGHRA and CDR2 YSYEKL come from the germline V gene. The CDR3 here is CASSQGRQGNTEAFF. The CDR3 DNA sequence: TGCGCCAGCAGCCAAGGGAGACAGGGGAACACTGAAGCTTTCTTT.

This clonotype was seen at least ten times. The gene calls are TRBV7-2 and TRBJ2-1; the match to TRBD2 covers 8 bases. This CDR3 has 15 amino acids. Trimming cost V 8 bases and J 7 bases; bases outside gene matches: 13. Per germline, CDR1 SGHTA and CDR2 FQGNSA. The CDR3 spells CASGPFPGLGNEQFF. DNA of the CDR3: TGTGCCAGCGGACCCTTCCCGGGACTAGGGAATGAGCAGTTCTTC.

This clonotype has at least ten counts. The chain carries TRBV7-8 and TRBJ1-2; no reliable D call. The CDR3 has 12 amino acids. Trimming took 4 bases from V and 5 from J, leaving 8 bases between them. Germline V gene lookup returns CDR1 SGHVS and CDR2 FQNEAQ. CDR3 amino acids: CASSSEKYGYTF. The CDR3 nucleotides read TGTGCCAGCAGCTCAGAGAAGTATGGCTACACCTTC.

The chain links TRBV30 to TRBJ2-5, with 8 bases fitting TRBD2. Germline values: CDR1 GTSNPN, CDR2 SVGIG (reference sequence). This CDR3 has 18 residues. J lost 4 bases, V lost 5 bases, and 21 bases had no gene match. The chain's CDR3 is CAWVPVEGREVRGETQYF. The CDR3 nucleotides read TGTGCCTGGGTCCCGGTTGAAGGGCGGGAGGTCCGAGGAGAGACCCAGTACTTC.

The chain combines TRBV6-1 with TRBJ2-2; D is possibly TRBD2 (5 bases). Trimming pared 8 bases from V and 6 bases from J, leaving 13 bases between. CDR1 is MNHNS and CDR2 is SASEGT in the germline V gene. The CDR3 is made up of 13 amino acids. The chain's CDR3 is CASLRVASGELFF. DNA of the CDR3: TGTGCCAGCTTACGGGTAGCGTCCGGGGAGCTGTTTTTT.

The chain employs TRBV7-9 and TRBJ2-5; D is possibly TRBD2 (5 bases). V lost 2 bases to trimming and J lost 7 bases, with 14 bases between them. Per germline, CDR1 SEHNR and CDR2 FQNEAQ (reference sequence). This CDR3 is built from 14 residues. Here the CDR3 reads CASSLQVAGRTQYF. The CDR3 DNA follows: TGTGCCAGCAGCTTACAGGTGGCGGGCAGGACCCAGTACTTC. The full variable domain, in which reference TRBV7-9 and TRBJ2-5 provide the parts outside the CDR3, is DTGVSQNPRHKITKRGQNVTFRCDPISEHNRLYWYRQTLGQGPEFLTYFQNEAQLEKSRLLSDRFSAERPKGSFSTLEIQRTEQGDSAMYLCASSLQVAGRTQYFGPGTRLLVL.

This clonotype has a count of ten or more. This rearrangement joins TRBV10-3 to TRBJ2-1; D uncertain. Looked up from germline, CDR1 is ENHRY and CDR2 is SYGVKD. Trimming shortened V by 0 bases and J by 3 bases, and 3 bases separated the two germline ends. The CDR3 consists of 13 residues. CDR3 bases: TGTGCCATCAGTGAGTCCTACTACAATGAGCAGTTCTTC. Its protein product is CAISESYYNEQFF.

This clonotype has a count of ten or more. The CDR3 nucleotides are TGTGCCAGCAGCCTACACAATGAGCAGTTCTTC. Protein sequence: CASSLHNEQFF. J is TRBJ2-1 and V is TRBV7-9; no firm D call. CDR1 and CDR2 from the germline V gene are SEHNR and FQNEAQ (reference sequence). Trimming cost V 5 bases and J 5 bases, with 4 bases left between them. The CDR3 extends over 11 amino acids.

This clonotype was detected ten times or more. The chain has TRBV7-2 and TRBJ2-1; 8 bases are shared with TRBD2. The V and J ends lost 5 bases and 4 bases, in that order; junction bases with no gene match: 7. Germline lookup yields CDR1 SGHTA and CDR2 FQGNSA. The CDR3 is 15 amino acids. The CDR3: CASSLGGGRYNEQFF. For the CDR3, the DNA is TGTGCCAGCAGCCTGGGAGGCGGGAGGTACAATGAGCAGTTCTTC.

This chain connects TRBV20-1 to TRBJ2-5, with unresolved D. The CDR3 is 14 amino acids. Looked up from germline, CDR1 is DFQATT and CDR2 is SNEGSKA (reference sequence). V shed 3 bases and J shed 5 bases, with 16 bases lying between them. The CDR3 is CSARTGRRGETQYF. CDR3 DNA sequence: TGCAGTGCTAGGACCGGGCGGCGTGGGGAGACCCAGTACTTC.

This clonotype has a count of ten or more. V usage is TRBV20-1 and J usage is TRBJ1-2; a possible D gene is TRBD1 (5 bases). The CDR3 is 8 residues long. Germline CDR1 and CDR2: DFQATT and SNEGSKA (reference sequence). The CDR3, as DNA: TGCGCAGGGCCAGGCTACACCTTC. It codes for CAGPGYTF.

This clonotype was counted ten times or more. V gene TRBV27 combines with J gene TRBJ1-1, with D unclear. The germline V gene encodes CDR1 MNHEY and CDR2 SMNVEV (reference sequence). The CDR3 totals 14 residues. Trimming took 6 bases from V and 4 from J, leaving 15 bases between them. The CDR3 DNA is TGTGCCAGCAGGATCCGTGAAGGGAGCACTGAAGCTTTCTTT. Protein: CASRIREGSTEAFF.

This clonotype was seen many times. V usage is TRBV5-1 and J usage is TRBJ2-1; D is unresolved. Trimming cost V 5 bases and J 0 bases, with 9 bases left between them. CDR1 is SGHRS and CDR2 is YFSETQ in the germline V gene. The CDR3 extends over 14 amino acids. CDR3 in DNA: TGCGCCAGCAGGGTCGCGAGCTCCTACAATGAGCAGTTCTTC. It translates to CASRVASSYNEQFF.

This clonotype occurred many times. V and J are TRBV5-5 and TRBJ2-5, with no clear D. CDR1 and CDR2 (germline): SGHKS, YYEKEE (reference sequence). V shed 4 bases and J shed 5 bases, with 9 bases lying between them. This CDR3 is built from 12 residues. CDR3 loop: CASSPRRETQYF. In nucleotides, the CDR3 is TGTGCCAGCAGCCCCCGGCGGGAGACCCAGTACTTC. The whole variable domain, remainder taken from reference TRBV5-5 and TRBJ2-5, is DAGVTQSPTHLIKTRGQQVTLRCSPISGHKSVSWYQQVLGQGPQFIFQYYEKEERGRGNFPDRFSARQFPNYSSELNVNALLLGDSALYLCASSPRRETQYFGPGTRLLVL.

This clonotype was observed at least ten times. The V call is TRBV4-2, the J call TRBJ2-7; D gene ambiguous. Per germline, CDR1 LGHNA and CDR2 YNFKEQ. V was shortened by 0 bases and J by 0 bases, with 3 bases between the two germline ends. The CDR3 is 13 amino acids. CDR3 amino acids: CASSQDSSYEQYF. CDR3 in DNA: TGTGCCAGCAGCCAAGACAGCTCCTACGAGCAGTACTTC.

This clonotype was picked up a small number of times. As DNA, the CDR3 is TGTGCCAGCAGCCAAAGCGAGGACAGGGCTAATCGGAAACTGTTTTTT. This translates into CASSQSEDRANRKLFF. This chain uses TRBV4-2 with TRBJ1-4; 8 positions match TRBD1. V lost 2 bases and J lost 11; bases outside the gene matches: 13. Looked up from germline, CDR1 is LGHNA and CDR2 is YNFKEQ. The CDR3 extends over 16 amino acids.

This clonotype was seen repeatedly, ten times or more. CDR3 DNA sequence: TGTGCCAGCAGCTTAGGGACTAGCCCAGATACGCAGTATTTT. Encoded protein: CASSLGTSPDTQYF. The chain joins TRBV11-2 to TRBJ2-3, with 8 nucleotides matching TRBD2. V lost 1 base, J lost 4 bases, and 1 base stayed unmatched. CDR1 SGHAT and CDR2 FQNNGV come from the germline V gene. This CDR3 comprises 14 residues. Using reference TRBV11-2 and TRBJ2-3 for the parts outside the CDR3, the full variable domain is EAGVAQSPRYKIIEKRQSVAFWCNPISGHATLYWYQQILGQGPKLLIQFQNNGVVDDSQLPKDRFSAERLKGVDSTLKIQPAKLEDSAVYLCASSLGTSPDTQYFGPGTRLTVL.

This clonotype was seen at least ten times. The rearrangement joins TRBV12-3 or TRBV12-4 to TRBJ2-1, with D maybe TRBD2 (6 bases). Trimming removed 6 bases from V and 10 bases from J, with 16 bases in between. The CDR3 is 13 residues long. The CDR3 DNA reads TGTGCCAGCAGCCTCGGAGGGATGGGGGAGCAGTTCTTC. Translated: CASSLGGMGEQFF.

This clonotype has ten or more counts. The chain joins TRBV13 to TRBJ2-1, with D perhaps matching TRBD1 (6 bases). CDR1 PRHDT and CDR2 FYEKMQ come from the germline V gene (reference sequence). Trimming pared 5 bases from V and 3 bases from J, leaving 14 bases between. The CDR3 is made up of 15 amino acids. This CDR3 is CASSLPEQGYNEQFF. The CDR3 DNA follows: TGTGCCAGCAGCCTGCCCGAACAGGGCTACAATGAGCAGTTCTTC.

This clonotype was observed many times. The rearrangement uses TRBV10-3 and TRBJ2-5, with TRBD2 matching over 7 bases. Germline trimming cut 5 bases from V and 2 bases from J; bases unmatched to any gene: 11. CDR3 length equals 16 residues. CDR1 ENHRY and CDR2 SYGVKD come from the germline V gene. Here the CDR3 DNA reads TGTGCCATCAGTCATTCAGCTAGCGGCTTACAAGAGACCCAGTACTTC. Amino acid sequence: CAISHSASGLQETQYF.